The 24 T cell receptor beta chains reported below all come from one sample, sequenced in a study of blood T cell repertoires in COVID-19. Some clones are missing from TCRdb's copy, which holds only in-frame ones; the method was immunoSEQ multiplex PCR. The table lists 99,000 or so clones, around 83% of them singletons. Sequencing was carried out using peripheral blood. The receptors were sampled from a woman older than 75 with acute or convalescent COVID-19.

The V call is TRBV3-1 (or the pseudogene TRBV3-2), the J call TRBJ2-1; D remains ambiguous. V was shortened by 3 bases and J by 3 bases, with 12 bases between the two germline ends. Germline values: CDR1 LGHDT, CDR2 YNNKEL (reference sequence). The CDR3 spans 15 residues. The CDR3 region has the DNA TGTGCCAGCAGCCATAGTAATACAGACTACAATGAGCAGTTCTTC. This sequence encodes CASSHSNTDYNEQFF.

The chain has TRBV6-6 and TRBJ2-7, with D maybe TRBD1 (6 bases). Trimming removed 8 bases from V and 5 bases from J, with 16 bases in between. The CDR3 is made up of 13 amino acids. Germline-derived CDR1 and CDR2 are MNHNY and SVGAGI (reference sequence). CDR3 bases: TGTGCCAGCTGCGGACAGTCCTGCGACGAGCAGTACGTC. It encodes CASCGQSCDEQYV.

The CDR3 DNA reads TGTGCCAGCATCGGACAAATGAACACTGAAGCTTTCTTT. This sequence encodes CASIGQMNTEAFF. The chain joins TRBV28 to TRBJ1-1, with D possibly matching TRBD1 (5 bases). This CDR3 region has 13 residues. Germline V lookup: CDR1 MDHEN, CDR2 SYDVKM. The ends were cut back, 7 bases at V and 0 bases at J, with 9 bases in the middle.

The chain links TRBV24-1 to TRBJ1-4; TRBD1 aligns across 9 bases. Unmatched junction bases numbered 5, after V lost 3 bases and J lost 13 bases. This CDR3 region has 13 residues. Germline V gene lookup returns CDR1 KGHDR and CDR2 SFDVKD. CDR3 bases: TGTGCCACCAGTGATCCACGGGACAGGGCACTGTTTTTT. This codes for CATSDPRDRALFF.

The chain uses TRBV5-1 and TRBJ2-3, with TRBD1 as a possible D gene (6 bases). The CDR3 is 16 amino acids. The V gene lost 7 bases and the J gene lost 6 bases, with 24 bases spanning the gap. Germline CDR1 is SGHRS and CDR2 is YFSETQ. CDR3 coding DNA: TGCGCCAGCGGTTTAACCGGGACACCGAGAACCGATACGCAGTATTTT. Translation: CASGLTGTPRTDTQYF. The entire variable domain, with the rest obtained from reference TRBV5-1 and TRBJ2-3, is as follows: KAGVTQTPRYLIKTRGQQVTLSCSPISGHRSVSWYQQTPGQGLQFLFEYFSETQRNKGNFPGRFSGRQFSNSRSEMNVSTLELGDSALYLCASGLTGTPRTDTQYFGPGTRLTVL.

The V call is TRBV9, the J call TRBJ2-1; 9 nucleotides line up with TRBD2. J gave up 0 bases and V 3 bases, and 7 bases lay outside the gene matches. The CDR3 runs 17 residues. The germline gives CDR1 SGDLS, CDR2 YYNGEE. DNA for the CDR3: TGTGCCAGCAGCGGGACTAGCGCTTTGAGCTCCTACAATGAGCAGTTCTTC. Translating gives CASSGTSALSSYNEQFF. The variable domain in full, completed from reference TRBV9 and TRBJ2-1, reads DSGVTQTPKHLITATGQRVTLRCSPRSGDLSVYWYQQSLDQGLQFLIQYYNGEERAKGNILERFSAQQFPDLHSELNLSSLELGDSALYFCASSGTSALSSYNEQFFGPGTRLTVL.

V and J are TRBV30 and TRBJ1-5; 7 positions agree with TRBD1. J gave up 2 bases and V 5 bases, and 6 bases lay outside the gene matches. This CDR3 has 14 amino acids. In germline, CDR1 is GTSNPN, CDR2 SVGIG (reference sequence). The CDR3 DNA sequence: TGTGCCTGGTCCCAGGGGGGCGGCAATCAGCCCCAGCATTTT. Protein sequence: CAWSQGGGNQPQHF.

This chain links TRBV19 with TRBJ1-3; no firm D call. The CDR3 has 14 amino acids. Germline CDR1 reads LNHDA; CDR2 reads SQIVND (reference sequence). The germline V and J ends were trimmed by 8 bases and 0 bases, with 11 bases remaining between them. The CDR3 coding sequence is TGTGCCAGTTTTCACCGGAGCTCTGGAAACACCATATATTTT. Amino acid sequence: CASFHRSSGNTIYF.

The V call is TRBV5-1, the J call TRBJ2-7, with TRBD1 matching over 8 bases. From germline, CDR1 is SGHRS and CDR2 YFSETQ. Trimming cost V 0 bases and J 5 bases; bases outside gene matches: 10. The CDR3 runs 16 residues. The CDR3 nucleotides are TGCGCCAGCAGCTTGGCCCGACCGACAGGGGTCCACGAGCAGTACTTC. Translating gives CASSLARPTGVHEQYF.

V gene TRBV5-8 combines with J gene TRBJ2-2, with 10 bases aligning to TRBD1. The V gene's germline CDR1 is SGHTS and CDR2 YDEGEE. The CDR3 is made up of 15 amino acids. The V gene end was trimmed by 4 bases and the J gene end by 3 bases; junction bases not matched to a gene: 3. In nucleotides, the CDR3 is TGTGCCAGCAGCCACGGGACAGGGGACACCGGGGAGCTGTTTTTT. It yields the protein CASSHGTGDTGELFF.

The CDR3 sequence: CASHSGTNKNIQYF. The CDR3 nucleotides are TGTGCCAGCCACTCCGGGACAAATAAAAACATTCAGTACTTC. V and J are TRBV6-5 and TRBJ2-4; a possible D gene is TRBD1 (6 bases). Per germline, CDR1 MNHEY and CDR2 SVGAGI. V shed 8 bases and J shed 4 bases, with 15 bases lying between them. The CDR3 runs 14 residues.

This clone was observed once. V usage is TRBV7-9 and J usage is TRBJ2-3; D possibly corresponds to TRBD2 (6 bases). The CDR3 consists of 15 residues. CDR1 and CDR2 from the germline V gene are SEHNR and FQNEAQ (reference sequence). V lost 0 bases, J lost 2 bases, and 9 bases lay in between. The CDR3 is CASSLARGNTDTQYF. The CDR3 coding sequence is TGTGCCAGCAGCTTAGCGCGCGGGAACACAGATACGCAGTATTTT. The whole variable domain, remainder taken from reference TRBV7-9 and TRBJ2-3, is DTGVSQNPRHKITKRGQNVTFRCDPISEHNRLYWYRQTLGQGPEFLTYFQNEAQLEKSRLLSDRFSAERPKGSFSTLEIQRTEQGDSAMYLCASSLARGNTDTQYFGPGTRLTVL.

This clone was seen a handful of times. Here the CDR3 reads CSASRGQATDTQYF. The DNA for the CDR3 is TGCAGTGCTAGTAGGGGACAGGCCACAGATACGCAGTATTTT. V is TRBV20-1 and J is TRBJ2-3, with 8 bases fitting TRBD1. In germline, CDR1 is DFQATT, CDR2 SNEGSKA (reference sequence). The CDR3 has 14 amino acids. V lost 3 bases, J lost 2 bases, and 4 bases stayed unmatched.

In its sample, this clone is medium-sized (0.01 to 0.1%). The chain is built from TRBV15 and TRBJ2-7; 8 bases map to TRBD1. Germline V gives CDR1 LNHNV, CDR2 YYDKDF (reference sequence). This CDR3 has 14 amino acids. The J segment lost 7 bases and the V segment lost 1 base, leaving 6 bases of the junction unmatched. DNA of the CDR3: TGTGCCACCAGCAGAGGGCAGGGGGCTAGGGAGCAGTACTTC. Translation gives CATSRGQGAREQYF.

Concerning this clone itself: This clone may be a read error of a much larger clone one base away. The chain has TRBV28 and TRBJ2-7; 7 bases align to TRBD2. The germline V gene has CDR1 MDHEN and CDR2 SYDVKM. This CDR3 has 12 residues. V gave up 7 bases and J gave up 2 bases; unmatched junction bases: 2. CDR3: CASTRGAYEQYF. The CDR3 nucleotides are TGTGCCAGCACCCGGGGGGCCTACGAGCAGTACTTC.

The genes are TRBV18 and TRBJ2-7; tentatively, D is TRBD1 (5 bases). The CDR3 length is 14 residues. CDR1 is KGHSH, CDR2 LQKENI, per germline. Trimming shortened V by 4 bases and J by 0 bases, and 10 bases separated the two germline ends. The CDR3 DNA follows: TGTGCCAGCTCACAGACAGCGAGCTCCTACGAGCAGTACTTC. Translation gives CASSQTASSYEQYF.

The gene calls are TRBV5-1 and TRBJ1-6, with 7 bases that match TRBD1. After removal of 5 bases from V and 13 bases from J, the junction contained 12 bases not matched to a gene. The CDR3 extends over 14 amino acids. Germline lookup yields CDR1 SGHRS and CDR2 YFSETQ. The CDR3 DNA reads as TGCGCCAGCAGTCGAGGGGGCATTGGGATGCCCCTCCACTTT. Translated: CASSRGGIGMPLHF.

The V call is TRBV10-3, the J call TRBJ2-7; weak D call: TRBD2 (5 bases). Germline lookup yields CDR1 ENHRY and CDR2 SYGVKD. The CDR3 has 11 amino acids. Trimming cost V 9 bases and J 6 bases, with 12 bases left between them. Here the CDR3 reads CAMGEVGEQYF. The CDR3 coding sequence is TGTGCCATGGGAGAAGTCGGCGAGCAGTACTTC.

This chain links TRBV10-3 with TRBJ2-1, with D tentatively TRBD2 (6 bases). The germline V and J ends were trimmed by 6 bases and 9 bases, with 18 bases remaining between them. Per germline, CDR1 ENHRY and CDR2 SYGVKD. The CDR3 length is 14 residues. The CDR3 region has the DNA TGTGCCATCAGCCCGAGGGTAACTAGCAGTGAGCAGTTCTTC. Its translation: CAISPRVTSSEQFF.

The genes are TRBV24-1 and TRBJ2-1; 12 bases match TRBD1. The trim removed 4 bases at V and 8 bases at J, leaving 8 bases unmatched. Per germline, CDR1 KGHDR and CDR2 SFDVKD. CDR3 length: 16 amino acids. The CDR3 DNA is TGTGCCACCAGTGACGAAGGGACAGGGGGCATCTATGAGCAGTTCTTC. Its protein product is CATSDEGTGGIYEQFF.

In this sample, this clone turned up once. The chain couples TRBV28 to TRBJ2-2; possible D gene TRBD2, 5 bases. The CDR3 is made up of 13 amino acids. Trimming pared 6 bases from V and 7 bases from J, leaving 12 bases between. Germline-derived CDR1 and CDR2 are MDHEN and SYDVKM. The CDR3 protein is CASRGLGSGELFF. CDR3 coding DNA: TGTGCCAGCAGGGGGTTGGGGAGCGGGGAGCTGTTTTTT.

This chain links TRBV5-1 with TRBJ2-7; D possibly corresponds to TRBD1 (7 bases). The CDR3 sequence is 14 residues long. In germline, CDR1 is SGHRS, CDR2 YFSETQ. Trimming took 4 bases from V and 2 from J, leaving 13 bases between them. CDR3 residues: CASSGGTAAYEQYF. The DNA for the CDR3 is TGCGCCAGCAGCGGGGGGACAGCAGCCTACGAGCAGTACTTC.

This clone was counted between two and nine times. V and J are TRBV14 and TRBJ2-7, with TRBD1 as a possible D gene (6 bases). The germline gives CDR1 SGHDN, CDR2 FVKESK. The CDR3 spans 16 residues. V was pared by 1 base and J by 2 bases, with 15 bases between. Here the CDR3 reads CASSQVGATKAYEQYF. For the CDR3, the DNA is TGTGCCAGCAGCCAAGTGGGGGCGACGAAAGCCTACGAGCAGTACTTC.

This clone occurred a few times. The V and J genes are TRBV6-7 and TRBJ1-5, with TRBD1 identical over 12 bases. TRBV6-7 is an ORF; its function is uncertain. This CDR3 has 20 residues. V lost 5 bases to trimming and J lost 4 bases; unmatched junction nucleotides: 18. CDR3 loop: CASSPRDRGPPICPNQPQHF. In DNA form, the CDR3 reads TGTGCCAGCAGTCCCCGGGACAGGGGGCCGCCCATTTGCCCGAATCAGCCCCAGCATTTT.